A selection of T cell receptor beta chains follows, all from one sample in a study of chemoradiotherapy in HPV16-positive cancers. Assay: immunoSEQ multiplex PCR; the TCRdb copy retains only in-frame clones and omits some. The repertoire has 6,500 to 10,000 clones, around 88% of them found once; the top ten carry roughly 13%. Sequences were derived from blood, sampled from a patient who underwent chemoradiotherapy. These receptor sequences come from a human donor with HPV-associated anogenital cancer. The CDR3 runs from the conserved cysteine through the conserved F or W. A D gene is named only where the DNA matches it firmly. Size is omitted from some rows. Given values are once, few, many or a class for expanded clones.

v_gene	abundance	j_gene	d_gene	CDR3aa	CDR3nt
TRBV19	large	TRBJ1-1	NA	CASSLGEGTEAFF	TGTGCCAGTAGTCTAGGGGAGGGCACTGAAGCTTTCTTT
TRBV29-1	NA	TRBJ2-1	NA	CSVKTERSYNEQFF	TGCAGCGTTAAAACAGAAAGATCCTACAATGAGCAGTTCTTC
TRBV5-1	NA	TRBJ2-7	NA	CASSWGYEQYF	TGCGCCAGCAGCTGGGGCTACGAGCAGTACTTC
TRBV6-1	NA	TRBJ1-1	NA	CASSETLMGAFF	TGTGCCAGCAGTGAAACCCTAATGGGAGCTTTCTTT
TRBV13	NA	TRBJ2-4	TRBD1	CASSVGQERAKNIQYF	TGTGCCAGCAGCGTGGGACAGGAGCGAGCCAAAAACATTCAGTACTTC
TRBV7-8	NA	TRBJ2-6	NA	CASSYANVLTF	TGTGCCAGCAGCTACGCCAACGTCCTGACTTTC
TRBV6-4	NA	TRBJ2-2	NA	CASSPGSTGELFF	TGTGCCAGCAGTCCAGGGAGTACCGGGGAGCTGTTTTTT
TRBV20-1	NA	TRBJ2-3	NA	CSAGLDTQYF	TGCAGTGCAGGGTTGGATACGCAGTATTTT
TRBV29-1	NA	TRBJ1-2	NA	CSVEAPGTALHYGYTF	TGCAGCGTTGAAGCTCCGGGGACGGCGCTACACTATGGCTACACCTTC
TRBV5-1	few	TRBJ1-2	NA	CASSLGIGDGYTF	TGCGCCAGCAGCTTGGGTATCGGGGATGGCTACACCTTC
TRBV6-5	NA	TRBJ1-3	TRBD1	CASRKRDSSGNTIYF	TGTGCCAGCAGGAAAAGGGACAGCTCTGGAAACACCATATATTTT
TRBV30	NA	TRBJ1-5	NA	CAWSRGADSNQPQHF	TGTGCCTGGAGCAGGGGTGCAGATAGCAATCAGCCCCAGCATTTT
TRBV30	NA	TRBJ1-6	NA	CAWSVGGGIRSPLHF	TGTGCCTGGAGTGTAGGAGGGGGTATTCGATCACCCCTCCACTTT
TRBV5-6	NA	TRBJ1-1	NA	CASSLWGSNTEAFF	TGTGCCAGCAGCTTGTGGGGTTCGAACACTGAAGCTTTCTTT
TRBV6-6	NA	TRBJ2-2	TRBD2	CASSLTSGGTGGELFF	TGTGCCAGCAGCTTGACTAGCGGGGGGACCGGAGGGGAGCTGTTTTTT
TRBV7-9	NA	TRBJ1-1	NA	CASSFPGTTPSTEAFF	TGTGCCAGCAGCTTTCCCGGGACAACACCCTCCACTGAAGCTTTCTTT
TRBV11-2	NA	TRBJ1-2	NA	CASSPSYEGYTF	TGTGCCAGCAGCCCTTCGTATGAGGGCTACACCTTC
TRBV2	once	TRBJ1-2	TRBD1	CASSQSRDRGPGYTF	TGTGCCAGCAGTCAGAGCCGGGACAGGGGGCCTGGCTACACCTTC
TRBV6-1	NA	TRBJ2-5	NA	CASSGGTEIQTQYF	TGTGCCAGCAGTGGAGGGACGGAGATACAGACCCAGTACTTC
TRBV2	few	TRBJ2-7	NA	CASRGYEQYF	TGTGCCAGCAGGGGTTACGAGCAGTACTTC
TRBV2	NA	TRBJ2-5	TRBD1	CASSRDRQEETQYF	TGTGCCAGCAGCCGGGACAGACAAGAAGAGACCCAGTACTTC
TRBV5-8	NA	TRBJ1-1	TRBD1	CASSLDTSALQGAEAFF	TGTGCCAGCAGCTTGGATACGTCAGCCCTCCAGGGGGCTGAAGCTTTCTTT
TRBV7-9	NA	TRBJ1-4	NA	CASSLEFGGTNEKLFF	TGTGCCAGCAGCTTAGAGTTTGGGGGTACTAATGAAAAACTGTTTTTT
TRBV6-1	NA	TRBJ2-2	NA	CASSGAGYTGELFF	TGTGCCAGCAGTGGTGCGGGATACACCGGGGAGCTGTTTTTT
TRBV7-2	NA	TRBJ2-5	NA	CASSTNKGGTQYF	TGTGCCAGCAGCACAAACAAGGGAGGGACCCAGTACTTC
TRBV6-1	NA	TRBJ2-1	NA	CASSEPRGGNGYEQFF	TGTGCCAGCAGTGAGCCCAGAGGGGGTAATGGCTATGAGCAGTTCTTC
TRBV5-6	NA	TRBJ1-1	NA	CASSLVGGQKKTEAFF	TGTGCCAGCAGCTTAGTGGGGGGTCAAAAAAAAACTGAAGCTTTCTTT
TRBV6-5	once	TRBJ2-1	TRBD1	CASGLTGGGEQFF	TGTGCCAGCGGCTTAACAGGGGGCGGTGAGCAGTTCTTC
TRBV30	NA	TRBJ1-1	TRBD1	CAWTRGQAVLRAFF	TGTGCCTGGACCCGGGGACAGGCAGTTCTGAGGGCTTTCTTT